These T cell receptor beta chains were read from a single sample in a study of blood T cell repertoires in COVID-19. Assay: immunoSEQ multiplex PCR; the TCRdb copy retains only in-frame clones and omits some. Among roughly 110,000 clones listed, around 84% were seen once. Sequencing used peripheral blood. All receptors come from a human donor in a cohort sampled during active COVID-19. Each CDR3 is given with its conserved first and last residue. D genes are given only for firm matches. Clone size appears in some rows only: once, few, many, or a class for an expanded clone.

D	size	V	J	DNA	CDR3
TRBD1	.	TRBV19	TRBJ1-1	TGTGCCAGTAGGGACAGGGGCAAGAACACTGAAGCTTTCTTT	CASRDRGKNTEAFF
TRBD2	once	TRBV9	TRBJ2-3	TGTGCCAGCAGCGCTGGCCTAGCCGGGAGGGGAGATACGCAGTATTTT	CASSAGLAGRGDTQYF
TRBD1	.	TRBV6-2/TRBV6-3	TRBJ2-2	TGTGCCAGCAGTCGCGGGACAGGGGGCACCGGGGAGCTGTTTTTT	CASSRGTGGTGELFF
.	.	TRBV6-5	TRBJ2-7	TGTGCCAGCAGCGGGACAATCAGGGAGCAGTACTTC	CASSGTIREQYF
TRBD2	.	TRBV6-6	TRBJ2-1	TGTGCCAGCAGTTACCGAAGCGGGGGGGCCCCAAATGAGCAGTTCTTC	CASSYRSGGAPNEQFF
.	.	TRBV2	TRBJ1-1	TGTGCCAGCAGTGAACAGGGAATGAACACTGAAGCTTTCTTT	CASSEQGMNTEAFF
.	.	TRBV5-1	TRBJ2-1	TGCGCCAGCAGCTTCGGGGGGCAAGGAAATGAGCAGTTCTTC	CASSFGGQGNEQFF
.	once	TRBV14	TRBJ2-7	TGTGCCAGCAGCCAAGACCTCGGACAGACCTACGAGCAGTACTTC	CASSQDLGQTYEQYF
.	.	TRBV12-3/TRBV12-4	TRBJ1-3	TGTGCCAGCAGTCCGATTTACAGGGACACCATATATTTT	CASSPIYRDTIYF
.	.	TRBV30	TRBJ1-3	TGTGCCTGGAACTGGGGAGGCACCATATATTTT	CAWNWGGTIYF
TRBD2	.	TRBV7-6	TRBJ2-7	TGTGCCAGCAGCTTGGGGGGGAACTACGAGCAGTACTTC	CASSLGGNYEQYF
TRBD2	.	TRBV10-3	TRBJ2-3	TGTGCCATCACCGACAAGGGAGCGGGGACAGATACGCAGTATTTT	CAITDKGAGTDTQYF
.	.	TRBV15	TRBJ1-1	TGTGCCACCAGCAGAGAAAGGGGTATGAACACTGAAGCTTTCTTT	CATSRERGMNTEAFF
TRBD1	few	TRBV4-2	TRBJ1-6	TGTGCCAGCAGCCAAGTGCGGCAGGGGGATTCACCCCTCCACTTT	CASSQVRQGDSPLHF
TRBD1	.	TRBV3-1/TRBV3-2	TRBJ2-7	TGTGCCAGCCGGCAGGGGGCGTCCTACGAGCAGTACTTC	CASRQGASYEQYF
.	.	TRBV2	TRBJ2-7	TGTGCCAGCAGTGAACAGGGGATCTACGAGCAGTACTTC	CASSEQGIYEQYF
TRBD1	.	TRBV29-1	TRBJ1-2	TGCAGCATAAACTACAGGGGTGAGGGCTACACCTTC	CSINYRGEGYTF
.	.	TRBV14	TRBJ1-2	TGTGCCAGCAGCCAAGCCAGAGACCGGGACTACACCTTC	CASSQARDRDYTF
TRBD1	.	TRBV2	TRBJ1-2	TGTGCCAGCAGTCCCCTCCACACAGGGGATGGCTACACCTTC	CASSPLHTGDGYTF
.	.	TRBV30	TRBJ1-1	TGTGCCTGGAGTGGGGGACTGACGAACACTGAAGCTTTCTTT	CAWSGGLTNTEAFF
.	.	TRBV5-1	TRBJ1-2	TGCGCCAGCAGCTATGACAGAGATGGCTACACCTTC	CASSYDRDGYTF
TRBD1	.	TRBV25-1	TRBJ1-1	TGTGCCAGCAGTGAGGCGGACAGGCTGAACACTGAAGCTTTCTTT	CASSEADRLNTEAFF
TRBD2	.	TRBV6-5	TRBJ2-1	TGTGCCAGCAAGTGGCTAGCGGGGGGCGGGGAGCAGTTCTTC	CASKWLAGGGEQFF
.	.	TRBV7-2	TRBJ2-7	TGTGCCAGCAGCTTAGGCGGGGTCCTCTCCTACGAGCAGTACTTC	CASSLGGVLSYEQYF
.	few	TRBV6-1	TRBJ1-1	TGTGCCAGCAGTGAAAGGAGGGTGAACACTGAAGCTTTCTTT	CASSERRVNTEAFF
TRBD2	.	TRBV9	TRBJ2-5	TGTGCCAGCAGCGTCCGGCCGGGCCCGAGCGGGGGTGAGACCCAGTACTTC	CASSVRPGPSGGETQYF
TRBD1	.	TRBV9	TRBJ2-1	TGTGCCAGCAGCGTAGAGCCAGGGGGCGAACGGGAGCAGTTCTTC	CASSVEPGGEREQFF
TRBD1	.	TRBV7-2	TRBJ2-2	TGTGCCAGCAGCTTACGACAGGGGAGAAACGCCGGGGAGCTGTTTTTT	CASSLRQGRNAGELFF
.	.	TRBV30	TRBJ1-1	TGTGCCTGGATTGGACTCAGTGCTTCCGTTGAAGCTTTCTTT	CAWIGLSASVEAFF
TRBD2	.	TRBV28	TRBJ2-1	TGTGCCAGTACCTCGGGGGGGTCCTACAATGAGCAGTTCTTC	CASTSGGSYNEQFF
TRBD1	.	TRBV6-1	TRBJ1-5	TGTGCCAGCAGTGAATCAACAGGGGGCGGCCAGCCCCAGCATTTT	CASSESTGGGQPQHF
.	.	TRBV9	TRBJ1-1	TGTGCCAGCAGCGTAGGGGAGACCCCCGGGGGCACTGAAGCTTTCTTT	CASSVGETPGGTEAFF
.	many	TRBV5-1	TRBJ1-3	TGCGCCAGCAGCTTGGCCGAGGGAAACACCATATATTTT	CASSLAEGNTIYF
.	.	TRBV20-1	TRBJ1-2	TGCAGTGCTAGTGTCTCGGGGGGTCTCTATGGCTACACCTTC	CSASVSGGLYGYTF
.	.	TRBV6-9	TRBJ2-7	TGTGCCAGCAGTTGGGAGCGCTACGAGCAGTACTTC	CASSWERYEQYF
TRBD1	.	TRBV11-3	TRBJ2-1	TGTGCCAGCAGCATACAGGGGAAAGAGCAGTTCTTC	CASSIQGKEQFF
TRBD2	.	TRBV9	TRBJ2-5	TGTGCCAGCAGCGTAGCTACTAGCGGGGGGCAAGAGACCCAGTACTTC	CASSVATSGGQETQYF
TRBD2	.	TRBV28	TRBJ2-7	TGTGCCAGCAGCGCTAGCGGGGGGGCTTTTTTTTACGAGCAGTACTTC	CASSASGGAFFYEQYF
TRBD1	.	TRBV5-1	TRBJ1-6	TGCGCCAGCAGCTGGACAGGGGGCGAGTCACCCCTCCACTTT	CASSWTGGESPLHF
.	.	TRBV7-2	TRBJ1-1	TGTGCCAGCAGCACCGCACAGGGGAACACTGAAGCTTTCTTT	CASSTAQGNTEAFF
TRBD1	few	TRBV9	TRBJ1-3	TGTGCCAGCAGCGTCGGCTTGACAGGGGTAACGACTGCTGGAGGAAACACCATATATTTT	CASSVGLTGVTTAGGNTIYF
.	.	TRBV6-5	TRBJ1-5	TGTGCCAGCAGTTACTCTAAATATAGCAATCAGCCCCAGCATTTT	CASSYSKYSNQPQHF
TRBD1	few	TRBV4-2	TRBJ1-1	TGTGCCAGCAGGAAGTCGGGACAGGGGAACACTGAAGCTTTCTTT	CASRKSGQGNTEAFF
.	few	TRBV18	TRBJ2-7	TGTGCCAGCTCACCGCTCGAACTTTCCTCCTACGAGCAGTACTTC	CASSPLELSSYEQYF
TRBD2	.	TRBV6-2/TRBV6-3	TRBJ2-7	TGTGCCAGCAGCCCCAGGGAGGGGATCTCCTACGAGCAGTACTTC	CASSPREGISYEQYF
TRBD1	.	TRBV19	TRBJ1-2	TGTGCCAGCCGAACCGGACAGGGGAATTATGGCTACACCTTC	CASRTGQGNYGYTF
TRBD1	.	TRBV23-1	TRBJ2-7	TGCGCCAGCAGTCGCTCCGACAGGGCTCAGGGCTCCTACGAGCAGTACTTC	CASSRSDRAQGSYEQYF
TRBD1	.	TRBV19	TRBJ2-7	TGTGCCAGTAGTAAAGACAGGGCTCCAACCTACGAGCAGTACTTC	CASSKDRAPTYEQYF
TRBD1	.	TRBV6-9	TRBJ2-1	TGTGCCAGCAGCCCCCCTTTTCGGGACAGAAACAATGAGCAGTTCTTC	CASSPPFRDRNNEQFF
.	.	TRBV11-2	TRBJ2-5	TGTGCCAGCAGCTTAGATGGGGCCGAGCAAGAGACCCAGTACTTC	CASSLDGAEQETQYF
.	.	TRBV28	TRBJ1-2	TGTGCCAGCAGTTTAGGAGACTATGGCTACACCTTC	CASSLGDYGYTF
TRBD1	.	TRBV11-2	TRBJ1-1	TGTGCCAGCAGTCGGTTAGGGGGCCACACTGAAGCTTTCTTT	CASSRLGGHTEAFF
TRBD2	.	TRBV7-2	TRBJ2-1	TGTGCCAGCAGTCTTTTTAGCGGGGGGGCGGCCTACAATGAGCAGTTCTTC	CASSLFSGGAAYNEQFF
TRBD1	once	TRBV6-5	TRBJ2-7	TGTGCCAGCAGTCCCGGACAGGGGAGGCAGTACTTC	CASSPGQGRQYF
TRBD1	.	TRBV6-6	TRBJ2-7	TGTGCCAGCAGTCCCGGGACAGGGGGTGGGCAGTACTTC	CASSPGTGGGQYF
.	.	TRBV14	TRBJ2-5	TGTGCCAGCAGCCAAGGCACTCTTGTGTTGGAGACCCAGTACTTC	CASSQGTLVLETQYF
.	.	TRBV30	TRBJ1-6	TGTGCCTGGAGTGTACTTAGAGGGGGTCCACCCCTCCACTTT	CAWSVLRGGPPLHF
TRBD1	.	TRBV24-1	TRBJ2-2	TGTGCCACCAGTGTCGGGACAGGGGCCAACACCGGGGAGCTGTTTTTT	CATSVGTGANTGELFF
TRBD2	.	TRBV7-2	TRBJ2-3	TGTGCCAGCAGCTTAGCCCGGACTAGCGGGGGGATAAGTTACACAGATACGCAGTATTTT	CASSLARTSGGISYTDTQYF